A selection of T cell receptor beta chains follows, all from one sample in a study of blood T cells in healthy people across ages. TCRdb redid the calling of the 5' RACE reads with MiXCR, one entry per CDR3 protein. Found here are 550,000 to 750,000 distinct CDR3 sequences, roughly 21% of them singletons; the top ten hold 3% to 4%. What was sequenced was blood. These receptors originate from a man aged 65-85 years in good health. CDR3s include the opening cysteine and the closing phenylalanine or tryptophan. A D gene is named only where the DNA matches it firmly. Rows give clone size only sometimes, using once, few, many, or a class for an expanded clone.

d_call: TRBD1; v_call: TRBV7-2; j_call: TRBJ2-7; clone_size: -; cdr3_nt: TGTGCCAGCAGCCGCCAAGGGGGCCCTTACGAGCAGTACTTC; cdr3_aa: CASSRQGGPYEQYF
d_call: TRBD2; v_call: TRBV5-1; j_call: TRBJ2-5; clone_size: -; cdr3_nt: TGCGCCGGCAGCTTCAGCGGGGCGGTTCAAGAGACCCAGTACTTC; cdr3_aa: CAGSFSGAVQETQYF
d_call: -; v_call: TRBV20-1; j_call: TRBJ1-4; clone_size: -; cdr3_nt: TGCAGTGCTAGAGATTCAGGGTCCCTTAATGAAGAACTGTTTTTT; cdr3_aa: CSARDSGSLNEELFF
d_call: -; v_call: TRBV7-3; j_call: TRBJ2-1; clone_size: -; cdr3_nt: TGTGCCAGCAGCAGTACCCCAATGTCGTACAATGAGCAGTTCTTC; cdr3_aa: CASSSTPMSYNEQFF
d_call: TRBD1; v_call: TRBV7-2; j_call: TRBJ2-7; clone_size: few; cdr3_nt: TGTGCCAGCAGCAGACGGACAGGGGATCGGTACGAGCAGTACTTC; cdr3_aa: CASSRRTGDRYEQYF
d_call: -; v_call: TRBV7-2; j_call: TRBJ2-6; clone_size: -; cdr3_nt: TGTGCCGGCAGCTTAGTAGGTCGAATCTCTGGGGCCAACGTCCTGACTTTC; cdr3_aa: CAGSLVGRISGANVLTF
d_call: -; v_call: TRBV23-1; j_call: TRBJ2-2; clone_size: -; cdr3_nt: TGCGCCAGCAGTCGGGATTGCACCGGGGAGCTGTTTTTT; cdr3_aa: CASSRDCTGELFF
d_call: TRBD1; v_call: TRBV3-1; j_call: TRBJ1-1; clone_size: once; cdr3_nt: TGTGCCAGCGGGGCCGGGACAGGAAACACTGAAGCTTTCTTT; cdr3_aa: CASGAGTGNTEAFF
d_call: -; v_call: TRBV3-1; j_call: TRBJ1-6; clone_size: few; cdr3_nt: TGTGCCAGCAGCCAACGACAGGTCTATAATTCACCCCTCCACTTT; cdr3_aa: CASSQRQVYNSPLHF
d_call: -; v_call: TRBV12-3/TRBV12-4; j_call: TRBJ2-3; clone_size: -; cdr3_nt: TGTGCCAGCAGTCTTAGGGGTTATCCAACAGATACGCAGTATTTT; cdr3_aa: CASSLRGYPTDTQYF
d_call: -; v_call: TRBV18; j_call: TRBJ2-1; clone_size: -; cdr3_nt: TGTGCCAGCTCACGGAGAGAAGGCTCCTACAATGAGCAGTTCTTC; cdr3_aa: CASSRREGSYNEQFF